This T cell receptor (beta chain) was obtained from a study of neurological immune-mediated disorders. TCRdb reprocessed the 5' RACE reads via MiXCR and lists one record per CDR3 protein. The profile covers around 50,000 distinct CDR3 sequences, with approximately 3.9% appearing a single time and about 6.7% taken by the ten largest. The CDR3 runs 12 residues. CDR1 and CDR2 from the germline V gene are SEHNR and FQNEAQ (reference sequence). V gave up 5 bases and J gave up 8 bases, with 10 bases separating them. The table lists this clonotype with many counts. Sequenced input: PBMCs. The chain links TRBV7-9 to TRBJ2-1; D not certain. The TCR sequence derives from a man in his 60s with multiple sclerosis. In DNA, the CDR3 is TGTGCCAGCAGCAAGGGTCGGTATGAGCAGTTCTTC. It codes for CASSKGRYEQFF.